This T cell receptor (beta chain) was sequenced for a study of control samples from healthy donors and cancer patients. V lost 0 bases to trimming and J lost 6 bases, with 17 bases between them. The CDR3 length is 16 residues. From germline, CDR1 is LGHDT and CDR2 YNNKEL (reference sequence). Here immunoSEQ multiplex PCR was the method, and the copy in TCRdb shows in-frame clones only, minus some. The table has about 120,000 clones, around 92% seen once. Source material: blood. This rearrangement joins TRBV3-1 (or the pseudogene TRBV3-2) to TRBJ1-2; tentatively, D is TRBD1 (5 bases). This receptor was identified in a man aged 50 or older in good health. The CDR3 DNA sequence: TGTGCCAGCAGCCAAGAGGGAACAGGCCCTAGGGATGGCTACACCTTC. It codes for CASSQEGTGPRDGYTF.